Following are 7 T cell receptor beta chains from one sample sequenced in a study of shared clonotypes between healthy human individuals (dated by TCRdb to the early 2020s). Libraries were made using the immunoSEQ multiplex PCR assay. TCRdb's version of the immuneACCESS table is confined to in-frame rearrangements and falls short of the full clone set. An unresolved V gene accounts for under half of the shortfall where checked; the remainder is of unknown origin. The sample data list about 480,000 clones, and 79% of these were observed just once. In total, the top ten clones hold over 10% of the sample. Specimen: PBMCs. These receptors originate from a woman aged 40 to 50 in good health. Some clones in this sample may be carry-over from other donors' samples.

This clone was counted many times. This rearrangement joins TRBV5-1 to TRBJ1-1; the D is unclear. Trimming shortened V by 0 bases and J by 1 base, and 7 bases separated the two germline ends. CDR3 size: 14 residues. Germline values: CDR1 SGHRS, CDR2 YFSETQ. In DNA, the CDR3 is TGCGCCAGCAGCTTGGGACTAGGGAACACTGAAGCTTTCTTT. Translated, it gives CASSLGLGNTEAFF. Looking up the rest from reference TRBV5-1 and TRBJ1-1 gives the full variable domain: KAGVTQTPRYLIKTRGQQVTLSCSPISGHRSVSWYQQTPGQGLQFLFEYFSETQRNKGNFPGRFSGRQFSNSRSEMNVSTLELGDSALYLCASSLGLGNTEAFFGQGTRLTVV.

The gene calls are TRBV18 and TRBJ2-1; the match to TRBD2 covers 13 bases. This CDR3 has 15 amino acids. CDR1 is KGHSH, CDR2 LQKENI, per germline. The junction had 4 bases not matched to a gene; V was cut back by 3 bases and J by 8 bases. CDR3 loop: CASSPRTSGSYEQFF. The CDR3 bases are TGTGCCAGCTCACCCAGGACTAGCGGGAGTTATGAGCAGTTCTTC. The full variable domain, rest sourced from reference TRBV18 and TRBJ2-1, is NAGVMQNPRHLVRRRGQEARLRCSPMKGHSHVYWYRQLPEEGLKFMVYLQKENIIDESGMPKERFSAEFPKEGPSILRIQQVVRGDSAAYFCASSPRTSGSYEQFFGPGTRLTVL.

The chain combines TRBV5-5 with TRBJ2-3; unclear D gene. Germline V lookup: CDR1 SGHKS, CDR2 YYEKEE (reference sequence). Trimming left V 0 bases short and J 4 bases short, with 12 bases between. The CDR3 extends over 15 amino acids. The CDR3 is CASSLDGNWADTQYF. The CDR3 nucleotides are TGTGCCAGCAGCTTGGACGGAAACTGGGCAGATACGCAGTATTTT.

There are a few counts of this clone. The chain combines TRBV20-1 with TRBJ2-5; 9 positions match TRBD1. CDR3 length: 11 residues. The J segment lost 11 bases and the V segment lost 3 bases, leaving 4 bases of the junction unmatched. Germline V gene lookup returns CDR1 DFQATT and CDR2 SNEGSKA (reference sequence). CDR3 in amino acids: CSASRQGEQYF. The CDR3 DNA reads as TGCAGTGCTAGCCGACAGGGGGAGCAGTACTTC.

The rearrangement joins TRBV18 to TRBJ2-7, with 16 bases aligning to TRBD2. This CDR3 region has 16 residues. Germline values: CDR1 KGHSH, CDR2 LQKENI. V shed 2 bases and J 5 bases; nucleotides not matched to a gene: 3. The CDR3 region is CASSPGTSGRVHEQYF. The CDR3 bases are TGTGCCAGCTCACCAGGGACTAGCGGGAGGGTCCACGAGCAGTACTTC.

The chain combines TRBV18 with TRBJ1-2; D is undetermined. This CDR3 region has 19 residues. V gave up 6 bases and J gave up 0 bases, with 26 bases separating them. The germline V gene has CDR1 KGHSH and CDR2 LQKENI. Here the CDR3 reads CASSPEPDLAMGANYGYTF. The CDR3 nucleotides read TGTGCCAGCTCGCCCGAACCAGACCTGGCCATGGGAGCTAACTATGGCTACACCTTC.

This clone has at least ten counts. The V and J genes are TRBV10-2 and TRBJ1-4; maybe TRBD1 (6 bases). V was trimmed by 6 bases and J by 7 bases, leaving 15 bases between them. The CDR3 has 14 residues. Germline V gene data show CDR1 as WSHSY and CDR2 as SAAADI. CDR3 nucleotide sequence: TGCGCCAGCAGCCCGGGGGGGGCGGGTGAAAAACTGTTTTTT. It translates to CASSPGGAGEKLFF.